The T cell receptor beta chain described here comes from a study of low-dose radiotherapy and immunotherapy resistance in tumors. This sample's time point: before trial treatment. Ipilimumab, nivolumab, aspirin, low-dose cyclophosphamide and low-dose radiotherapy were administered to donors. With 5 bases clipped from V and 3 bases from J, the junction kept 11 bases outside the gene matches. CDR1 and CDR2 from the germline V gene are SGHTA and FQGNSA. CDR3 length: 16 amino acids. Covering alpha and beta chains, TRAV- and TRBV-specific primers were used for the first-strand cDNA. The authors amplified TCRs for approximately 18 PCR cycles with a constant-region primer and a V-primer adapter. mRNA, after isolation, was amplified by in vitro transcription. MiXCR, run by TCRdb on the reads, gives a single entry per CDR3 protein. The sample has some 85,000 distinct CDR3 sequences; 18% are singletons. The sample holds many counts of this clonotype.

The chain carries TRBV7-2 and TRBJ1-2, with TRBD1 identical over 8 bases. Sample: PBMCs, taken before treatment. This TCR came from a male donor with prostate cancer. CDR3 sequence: CASSLRTGTGHYGYTF. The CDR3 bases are TGTGCCAGCAGCCTACGAACCGGGACAGGACACTATGGCTACACCTTC.